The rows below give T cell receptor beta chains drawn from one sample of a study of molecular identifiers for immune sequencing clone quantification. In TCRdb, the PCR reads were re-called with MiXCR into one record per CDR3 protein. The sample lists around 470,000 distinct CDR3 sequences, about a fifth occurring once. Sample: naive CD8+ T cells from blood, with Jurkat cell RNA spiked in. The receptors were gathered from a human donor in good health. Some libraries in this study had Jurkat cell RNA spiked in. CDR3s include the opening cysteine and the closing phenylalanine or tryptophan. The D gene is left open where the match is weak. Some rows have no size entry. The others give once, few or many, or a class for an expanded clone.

CASSHGVSYEQYF	TGTGCCAGCAGCCACGGGGTCTCCTACGAGCAGTACTTC	13	TRBV3-1	few	-	TRBJ2-7
CASSVLASDTQYF	TGTGCCAGCAGCGTACTAGCGTCAGATACGCAGTATTTT	13	TRBV9	few	-	TRBJ2-3
CASKPPALTGFPTCEQYF	TGCGCCAGTAAACCCCCAGCCCTTACAGGGTTCCCGACCTGCGAGCAGTACTTC	18	TRBV10-1	-	-	TRBJ2-7
CTSRTAPGNTIYF	TGCACATCTCGGACAGCCCCTGGAAACACCATATATTTT	13	TRBV20-1	many	-	TRBJ1-3
CSVEELDPWEKLFF	TGCAGCGTTGAAGAATTGGACCCTTGGGAAAAACTGTTTTTT	14	TRBV29-1	many	-	TRBJ1-4
CASTNRGTPGFDQPQHF	TGTGCCAGCACCAACCGGGGGACTCCGGGGTTCGATCAGCCCCAGCATTTT	17	TRBV6-2/TRBV6-3	few	-	TRBJ1-5
CSARTPVSYEQYF	TGCAGTGCCCGGACACCCGTCTCCTACGAGCAGTACTTC	13	TRBV20-1	many	-	TRBJ2-7
CASSMGSSILGANVLTF	TGTGCCAGTAGTATGGGCAGTTCAATCCTTGGGGCCAACGTCCTGACTTTC	17	TRBV19	few	-	TRBJ2-6
CASSPPGLAGRREYAQYF	TGTGCCAGCAGTCCCCCGGGACTAGCGGGAAGGAGGGAGTATGCGCAGTATTTT	18	TRBV27	-	TRBD2	TRBJ2-3
CATQLGGTASSYNSPLHF	TGTGCCACCCAACTAGGGGGGACAGCCAGCTCCTATAATTCACCCCTCCACTTT	18	TRBV7-8	few	TRBD1	TRBJ1-6
CASSVDGLAKNIQYF	TGTGCCAGCAGCGTTGATGGGCTAGCCAAAAACATTCAGTACTTC	15	TRBV9	few	-	TRBJ2-4
CATTGDSSTDTQYF	TGTGCCACCACGGGGGATTCTAGCACAGATACGCAGTATTTT	14	TRBV24-1	many	-	TRBJ2-3
CASSFIGENPYEQYF	TGTGCCAGCAGCTTTATAGGGGAGAATCCCTACGAGCAGTACTTC	15	TRBV13	-	-	TRBJ2-7
CASSVEGNGEQYF	TGTGCCAGTAGTGTTGAGGGGAATGGAGAGCAGTACTTC	13	TRBV19	-	-	TRBJ2-7
CACSLLNPRGGSDTQYF	TGTGCCTGCAGTTTATTGAACCCTAGAGGCGGGTCAGATACGCAGTATTTT	17	TRBV27	-	-	TRBJ2-3
CASSPNRGAFETKYF	TGTGCCAGCAGCCCAAATCGGGGGGCGTTTGAGACCAAGTACTTC	15	TRBV11-2	-	-	TRBJ2-5
CASSRDGTVTYEQYF	TGTGCCAGCAGCCGCGACGGGACGGTCACCTACGAGCAGTACTTC	15	TRBV9	many	-	TRBJ2-7
CASSQSARGSYEQYF	TGCGCCAGCAGCCAATCCGCCCGGGGCTCCTACGAGCAGTACTTC	15	TRBV4-3	many	-	TRBJ2-7
CASSSGLAGGPPTGELFF	TGTGCCAGCAGCTCGGGACTAGCGGGAGGGCCACCCACCGGGGAGCTGTTTTTT	18	TRBV5-6	-	TRBD2	TRBJ2-2
CASSEVLSKSPDTQYF	TGTGCCAGCAGTGAGGTCCTTTCGAAGAGTCCAGATACGCAGTATTTT	16	TRBV2	many	-	TRBJ2-3
CASSLGQQEKLFF	TGTGCCAGCAGCTTGGGGCAGCAAGAAAAACTGTTTTTT	13	TRBV7-9	-	-	TRBJ1-4
CASSLTGGQGEQYF	TGCGCCAGCAGCTTGACAGGGGGCCAGGGTGAGCAGTACTTC	14	TRBV5-1	few	TRBD1	TRBJ2-7
CASSVAWDSSYNSPLHF	TGTGCCAGCAGCGTAGCTTGGGACAGCTCCTATAATTCACCCCTCCACTTT	17	TRBV9	few	TRBD1	TRBJ1-6
CASSLGTSGRAKGYNEQFF	TGTGCCAGCAGCCTCGGGACTAGCGGGAGGGCCAAGGGCTACAATGAGCAGTTCTTC	19	TRBV11-2	-	TRBD2	TRBJ2-1
CASSEAGYRGQNQPQHF	TGTGCCAGCAGTGAAGCAGGTTACAGGGGTCAGAATCAGCCCCAGCATTTT	17	TRBV2	-	TRBD1	TRBJ1-5
CASSPNLYYGYTF	TGTGCCAGTAGTCCAAATTTATACTATGGCTACACCTTC	13	TRBV19	-	-	TRBJ1-2
CASSQEGGQGWNTEAFF	TGCGCCAGCAGCCAAGAGGGGGGACAGGGTTGGAACACTGAAGCTTTCTTT	17	TRBV4-3	-	TRBD1	TRBJ1-1
CASSIGSRSNQPQHF	TGTGCCAGTAGTATCGGCAGCCGTAGCAATCAGCCCCAGCATTTT	15	TRBV19	-	-	TRBJ1-5
CASSYSGNSHIQYF	TGTGCCAGCAGCTATAGCGGGAATTCCCACATCCAGTACTTC	14	TRBV7-9	-	TRBD2	TRBJ2-5
CSARDGGGAYEQYF	TGCAGTGCTAGAGACGGCGGGGGTGCCTACGAGCAGTACTTC	14	TRBV20-1	-	TRBD2	TRBJ2-7
CASSPDRNSYYEQYF	TGTGCCAGCAGCCCCGACAGGAATTCATATTACGAGCAGTACTTC	15	TRBV7-2	-	-	TRBJ2-7
CASSPDSFAYEQYF	TGCGCCAGCAGCCCAGACAGTTTCGCCTACGAGCAGTACTTC	14	TRBV5-1	many	-	TRBJ2-7
CASSYNRASTDTQYF	TGTGCCAGCAGTTATAACAGGGCCTCCACAGATACGCAGTATTTT	15	TRBV6-2/TRBV6-3	many	-	TRBJ2-3
CASSSGTGMWSNQPQHF	TGTGCCAGCAGTTCCGGGACAGGGATGTGGAGCAATCAGCCCCAGCATTTT	17	TRBV27	many	TRBD1	TRBJ1-5
CASSFEEVETQYF	TGTGCCAGCAGTTTTGAGGAGGTCGAGACGCAGTATTTT	13	TRBV12-3/TRBV12-4	-	-	TRBJ2-3
CASKGANTGELFF	TGTGCCAGCAAAGGAGCGAACACCGGGGAGCTGTTTTTT	13	TRBV12-3/TRBV12-4	many	-	TRBJ2-2
CTTSPGVSGAYNEQFF	TGTACCACTTCCCCGGGGGTTAGCGGGGCCTACAATGAGCAGTTCTTC	16	TRBV27	-	TRBD2	TRBJ2-1
CASSPYGQGERYNEQFF	TGTGCCAGCAGTCCCTACGGACAGGGTGAGAGGTACAATGAGCAGTTCTTC	17	TRBV12-3/TRBV12-4	-	TRBD1	TRBJ2-1
CASSVNTPLSSYNEQFF	TGTGCCAGCAGCGTAAATACTCCCCTTAGCTCCTACAATGAGCAGTTCTTC	17	TRBV9	-	-	TRBJ2-1
CASSFLAGGREQFF	TGTGCCAGCAGTTTCCTAGCGGGGGGGCGGGAGCAGTTCTTC	14	TRBV12-3/TRBV12-4	few	TRBD2	TRBJ2-1
CASSVSPGGNTEAFF	TGTGCCAGCAGTGTGTCTCCCGGGGGAAACACTGAAGCTTTCTTT	15	TRBV6-4	many	-	TRBJ1-1
CASWTGNTEAFF	TGTGCCAGCTGGACGGGAAACACTGAAGCTTTCTTT	12	TRBV5-6	many	-	TRBJ1-1
CASRPGTGDTDTQYF	TGTGCCAGCAGACCCGGGACAGGCGACACAGATACGCAGTATTTT	15	TRBV7-9	-	TRBD1	TRBJ2-3
CASSQDELAGGKEQFF	TGTGCCAGCAGCCAAGACGAATTAGCGGGAGGGAAGGAGCAGTTCTTC	16	TRBV14	few	TRBD2	TRBJ2-1
CASSYSLAPYSGANVLTF	TGTGCCAGCAGTTACTCTCTGGCGCCTTACTCTGGGGCCAACGTCCTGACTTTC	18	TRBV6-5	-	-	TRBJ2-6